The next 24 T cell receptor beta chains were all read from a single sample in a study of cytomegalovirus exposure and HLA in healthy donors. The PCR contained 60 Vbeta and 13 Jbeta primers. Profiling relied on immunoSEQ multiplex PCR, and the TCRdb table lists in-frame clones only, not all of them. The table lists 150,000 to 200,000 clones, 65% to 85% of them singletons. The sequenced material came from PBMCs. Receptors were obtained from a woman aged 25 to 45 in good health and CMV-seropositive.

The chain uses TRBV7-9 and TRBJ2-5; weak D call: TRBD2 (5 bases). V lost 3 bases and J 5 bases, leaving 10 bases between the germline ends. The CDR3 runs 13 residues. CDR1 and CDR2 from the germline V gene are SEHNR and FQNEAQ (reference sequence). The chain's CDR3 is CASSLGWEETQYF. The CDR3 DNA reads TGTGCCAGCAGCTTGGGGTGGGAGGAGACCCAGTACTTC.

The gene calls are TRBV7-9 and TRBJ2-7; D is unresolved. Trimming shortened V by 4 bases and J by 3 bases, and 16 bases separated the two germline ends. Per the germline V gene, CDR1 is SEHNR and CDR2 is FQNEAQ (reference sequence). The CDR3 runs 15 residues. The CDR3 here is CASSSSAEADYEQYF. Here the CDR3 DNA reads TGTGCCAGCAGCTCCTCTGCCGAGGCGGACTACGAGCAGTACTTC. The full variable domain, rest sourced from reference TRBV7-9 and TRBJ2-7, is DTGVSQNPRHKITKRGQNVTFRCDPISEHNRLYWYRQTLGQGPEFLTYFQNEAQLEKSRLLSDRFSAERPKGSFSTLEIQRTEQGDSAMYLCASSSSAEADYEQYFGPGTRLTVT.

This clone was recorded a few times. The V call is TRBV5-6, the J call TRBJ1-1; the match to TRBD1 covers 7 bases. Germline assignment: CDR1 SGHDT and CDR2 YYEEEE. There are 15 residues in the CDR3. Trimming at V came to 4 bases and at J to 1 base, leaving 7 bases not matched to a gene. The CDR3 bases are TGTGCCAGCAGCGAATTACAGGGGAAGAACACTGAAGCTTTCTTT. Residues: CASSELQGKNTEAFF.

The V call is TRBV2, the J call TRBJ2-1; D ambiguous. The CDR3 sequence is 14 residues long. Trimming took 3 bases from V and 4 from J, leaving 10 bases between them. Germline V gene lookup returns CDR1 SNHLY and CDR2 FYNNEI. The DNA for the CDR3 is TGTGCCAGCAGTGATATCGTCAGGTACAATGAGCAGTTCTTC. Translation: CASSDIVRYNEQFF.

This rearrangement joins TRBV27 to TRBJ2-7; possible D gene TRBD1, 6 bases. Trimming removed 4 bases from V and 2 bases from J, with 15 bases in between. The V gene's germline CDR1 is MNHEY and CDR2 SMNVEV (reference sequence). The CDR3 extends over 15 amino acids. The CDR3 coding sequence is TGTGCCAGCAGTTCTTACCTAACAGGGACCTACGAGCAGTACTTC. This encodes CASSSYLTGTYEQYF.

The V gene is TRBV5-1, the J gene TRBJ2-2; D is possibly TRBD1 (6 bases). Per germline, CDR1 SGHRS and CDR2 YFSETQ. The ends were cut back, 2 bases at V and 4 bases at J, with 36 bases in the middle. The CDR3 has 23 residues. The CDR3 region is CASSFRTARTPSGVEASTGELFF. The CDR3 nucleotides read TGCGCCAGCAGCTTCCGGACAGCCCGAACACCCTCCGGAGTTGAGGCTAGCACCGGGGAGCTGTTTTTT.

CDR3 protein: CASSLAGVAGGYNTDTQYF. The CDR3 DNA reads as TGTGCCAGCAGCTTGGCCGGGGTAGCGGGGGGCTATAACACAGATACGCAGTATTTT. The V and J genes are TRBV5-6 and TRBJ2-3; 10 bases are a match to TRBD2. The germline CDR1 and CDR2 sequences are SGHDT and YYEEEE. Trimming took 0 bases from V and 2 from J; bases not matched to a gene: 12. The CDR3 contains 19 residues. The full variable domain, with the rest looked up from reference TRBV5-6 and TRBJ2-3, is DAGVTQSPTHLIKTRGQQVTLRCSPKSGHDTVSWYQQALGQGPQFIFQYYEEEERQRGNFPDRFSGHQFPNYSSELNVNALLLGDSALYLCASSLAGVAGGYNTDTQYFGPGTRLTVL.

The chain links TRBV27 to TRBJ2-4; no reliable D call. The length of the CDR3 is 15 residues. Germline values: CDR1 MNHEY, CDR2 SMNVEV (reference sequence). V lost 5 bases, J lost 1 base, and 12 bases lay in between. This CDR3 is CASSPLPPAKNIQYF. In DNA, the CDR3 is TGTGCCAGCAGTCCTCTCCCCCCTGCCAAAAACATTCAGTACTTC.

This clone has a single count. The sample has other DNA sequences that encode this CDR3 too. The chain recombines TRBV6-5 with TRBJ2-6, with D possibly matching TRBD2 (6 bases). In germline, CDR1 is MNHEY, CDR2 SVGAGI. The CDR3 totals 15 residues. V lost 6 bases and J lost 6, with 15 bases in between. The CDR3 sequence: CASRVGGDVANVLTF. In DNA form, the CDR3 reads TGTGCCAGCAGAGTGGGCGGGGACGTGGCCAACGTCCTGACTTTC.

The chain joins TRBV7-9 to TRBJ2-3, with D unclear. Trimming took 0 bases from V and 15 from J, leaving 13 bases between them. Germline CDR1 and CDR2: SEHNR and FQNEAQ (reference sequence). CDR3 length equals 12 residues. The CDR3 spells CASSLALQKEYF. CDR3 in DNA: TGTGCCAGCAGCTTAGCGCTCCAGAAAGAATATTTT.

This clone was seen more than once but under ten times. V gene TRBV4-1 combines with J gene TRBJ1-2, with 9 bases lining up with TRBD1. CDR1 is MGHRA, CDR2 YSYEKL, per germline. With 0 bases clipped from V and 2 bases from J, the junction kept 4 bases outside the gene matches. The CDR3 contains 16 residues. The DNA for the CDR3 is TGCGCCAGCAGCCAAGACCCCGGACAGGGGAACTATGGCTACACCTTC. It specifies CASSQDPGQGNYGYTF.

The chain couples TRBV6-1 to TRBJ1-3, with D perhaps TRBD1 (5 bases). The CDR3 consists of 15 residues. The germline gives CDR1 MNHNS, CDR2 SASEGT. Between the trimmed V and J ends, which lost 3 bases and 0 bases, there was a span of 9 bases. CDR3 DNA: TGTGCCAGCAGTGATAGGGGTTTCTCTGGAAACACCATATATTTT. This encodes CASSDRGFSGNTIYF.

V and J are TRBV7-8 and TRBJ1-2, with D possibly matching TRBD1 (5 bases). Trimming left V 4 bases short and J 3 bases short, with 9 bases between. The CDR3 sequence is 13 residues long. Per the germline V gene, CDR1 is SGHVS and CDR2 is FQNEAQ. CDR3 sequence: CASSSTGDYGYTF. The CDR3 DNA follows: TGTGCCAGCAGCTCTACAGGAGACTATGGCTACACCTTC.

This sequence joins TRBV18 and TRBJ1-1; tentative D call: TRBD1 (6 bases). V dropped 6 bases and J dropped 1 base, with 15 bases sitting between them. The germline gives CDR1 KGHSH, CDR2 LQKENI. The CDR3 runs 15 residues. The DNA for the CDR3 is TGTGCCAGCTCGTATTCGGGACACCCGAACACTGAAGCTTTCTTT. Residues: CASSYSGHPNTEAFF.

V and J are TRBV5-8 and TRBJ1-2, with D hard to call. Looked up from germline, CDR1 is SGHTS and CDR2 is YDEGEE. The V and J ends lost 1 base and 5 bases respectively, with 6 bases between them. There are 12 residues in the CDR3. CDR3 DNA: TGTGCCAGCAGCTTGCTCTCGTATGGCTACACCTTC. This sequence encodes CASSLLSYGYTF.

This chain uses TRBV29-1 with TRBJ1-1; 9 bases are shared with TRBD1. V was clipped by 7 bases and J by 1 base; unmatched bases: 4. The germline gives CDR1 SQVTM, CDR2 ANQGSEA. The CDR3 is made up of 13 amino acids. The CDR3 here is CSGSTGGNTEAFF. The CDR3 nucleotides read TGCAGCGGATCGACAGGGGGGAACACTGAAGCTTTCTTT.

The chain uses TRBV28 and TRBJ2-5; 7 bases are a match to TRBD2. Germline CDR1 is MDHEN and CDR2 is SYDVKM. The CDR3 covers 18 residues. The junction had 14 bases not matched to a gene; V was cut back by 2 bases and J by 2 bases. CDR3 protein: CASSLRFSEGGGQETQYF. The CDR3 bases are TGTGCCAGCAGTTTACGCTTTTCGGAGGGCGGGGGACAAGAGACCCAGTACTTC.

DNA for the CDR3: TGTGCCAGCAGTGAAGCGAAAGCAATGGGAGCCGCTGGCTACACCTTC. Its translation: CASSEAKAMGAAGYTF. The chain is built from TRBV2 and TRBJ1-2; D gene ambiguous. The length of the CDR3 is 16 residues. Germline V gives CDR1 SNHLY, CDR2 FYNNEI. V was clipped by 0 bases and J by 7 bases, with 18 bases between them.

The CDR3 sequence is CASTDGTENSYNEQFF. CDR3 nucleotides: TGTGCCAGCACAGACGGGACTGAAAACTCCTACAATGAGCAGTTCTTC. This chain joins TRBV6-6 and TRBJ2-1; tentatively, D is TRBD2 (6 bases). The CDR3 contains 16 residues. Germline V gives CDR1 MNHNY, CDR2 SVGAGI (reference sequence). Trimming left V 7 bases short and J 0 bases short, with 16 bases between.

The chain employs TRBV15 and TRBJ1-1; D is unclear. Looked up from germline, CDR1 is LNHNV and CDR2 is YYDKDF (reference sequence). There are 14 residues in the CDR3. Trimming stripped 1 base from V and 2 bases from J, with 8 bases between. CDR3 in DNA: TGTGCCACCAGCAGAGGGCGGCAAAACACTGAAGCTTTCTTT. Protein sequence: CATSRGRQNTEAFF.

V and J are TRBV5-1 and TRBJ2-3, with 10 bases lining up with TRBD2. Germline-derived CDR1 and CDR2 are SGHRS and YFSETQ. The V gene end was trimmed by 4 bases and the J gene end by 7 bases; junction bases not matched to a gene: 15. The CDR3 has 17 amino acids. The CDR3 spells CASSNRLGLAGVNTQYF. The CDR3 region has the DNA TGCGCCAGCAGCAATCGGTTGGGGCTAGCGGGAGTAAATACGCAGTATTTT.

The J gene is TRBJ2-5, the V gene TRBV2, with a possible D match to TRBD1 (6 bases). CDR1 SNHLY and CDR2 FYNNEI come from the germline V gene. The CDR3 extends over 17 amino acids. Trimming removed 5 bases from V and 4 bases from J, with 23 bases in between. DNA for the CDR3: TGTGCCAGCAGTCTACAACCAAACTCAGGGGCCGGAGAGACCCAGTACTTC. Amino acid sequence: CASSLQPNSGAGETQYF.

The chain recombines TRBV6-5 with TRBJ2-2; D unclear. Trimming took 6 bases from V and 0 from J, leaving 11 bases between them. The germline V gene encodes CDR1 MNHEY and CDR2 SVGAGI. The CDR3 is 15 amino acids. CDR3 coding DNA: TGTGCCAGCAGCTCGACAAGGACGAACACCGGGGAGCTGTTTTTT. This sequence encodes CASSSTRTNTGELFF.

Points on this clone: This sample includes further DNA sequences coding for the same CDR3. The chain uses TRBV28 and TRBJ2-7; D uncertain. Germline loops: CDR1 MDHEN, CDR2 SYDVKM. The V gene lost 3 bases and the J gene lost 6 bases, with 6 bases spanning the gap. There are 11 residues in the CDR3. The CDR3 region is CASSLFREQYF. The DNA of the CDR3 is TGTGCCAGCAGTTTGTTTCGCGAGCAGTACTTC.